These 3 T cell receptor beta chains came from one sample sequenced in a study of blood T cell repertoires in COVID-19. The data were produced by immunoSEQ multiplex PCR, yet TCRdb's version contains in-frame clones alone and is incomplete. The table has 70,000 to 95,000 clones, roughly 80% seen once. Sequenced: peripheral blood. These receptors came from a human donor in a cohort sampled during active COVID-19.

The rearrangement uses TRBV7-2 and TRBJ1-3; possibly TRBD1 for D (5 bases). The germline V and J ends were trimmed by 5 bases and 8 bases, with 13 bases remaining between them. The CDR3 contains 13 residues. Germline assignment: CDR1 SGHTA and CDR2 FQGNSA. CDR3: CASSPQRGYTIYF. The CDR3, as DNA: TGTGCCAGCAGCCCTCAGCGGGGCTACACCATATATTTT.

The chain employs TRBV10-1 and TRBJ2-1, with 10 positions matching TRBD2. The CDR3 extends over 14 amino acids. CDR1 is WNHNN, CDR2 SYGVQD, per germline (reference sequence). Germline trimming cut 6 bases from V and 8 bases from J; bases unmatched to any gene: 7. The CDR3 is CASSRDGTSDEQFF. CDR3 nucleotide sequence: TGCGCCAGCAGCCGAGATGGGACTAGCGATGAGCAGTTCTTC.

This clone was counted between two and nine times. This chain connects TRBV6-2 or TRBV6-3 to TRBJ2-5; 16 bases align to TRBD2. Germline V gene sequence: CDR1 MNHEY, CDR2 SVGEGT. The CDR3 is 19 residues long. The V segment lost 2 bases and the J segment 3 bases; nucleotides outside the gene matches: 9. This CDR3 reads CASSYAPGLAGGPKETQYF. CDR3 DNA sequence: TGTGCCAGCAGTTACGCACCGGGACTAGCGGGAGGGCCGAAAGAGACCCAGTACTTC.